The sequence of this TCR beta chain was determined in a study of Graves' ophthalmopathy and Graves' hyperthyroidism. Additional autoimmune diseases, uncontrolled infections, pregnancy or lactation disqualified patients. Investigators amplified TCR beta CDR3 regions from RNA transcripts. HTBI-primed RT-PCR formed the first round, and a multiplex PCR formed the second. TCRdb used MiXCR to reprocess the multiplex PCR reads, holding one entry per CDR3 protein. This sample has over a million distinct CDR3 sequences, with about 36% found just once. Study-wide results and caveats: Detected in blood as well were most expanded thyroid clonotypes with frequency above 0.001. Using a 13-signature model, the authors split ophthalmopathy from stable hyperthyroidism, with 85% to 90% sensitivity and 81.08% specificity.

Looked up from germline, CDR1 is SGHTA and CDR2 is FQGNSA. Trimming at V came to 5 bases and at J to 2 bases, leaving 2 bases not matched to a gene. This CDR3 region has 13 residues. This clonotype was counted at least ten times. Its target is unknown. The V gene is TRBV7-2, the J gene TRBJ1-2; TRBD1 aligns across 7 bases. The sequenced sample consisted of peripheral blood or thyroid tissue (not recorded which). The receptor was derived from an adult man with Graves' hyperthyroidism. The CDR3 region is CASSPTGNYGYTF. For the CDR3, the DNA is TGTGCCAGCAGCCCGACAGGGAACTATGGCTACACCTTC.